This TCR beta chain was identified in a study of response to subunit inactivated influenza vaccine. TCRdb fed the RT-PCR reads into MiXCR, producing one record per CDR3 protein. The sample records hundreds of thousands of distinct CDR3 sequences, 12% to 15% being singletons. This clonotype was seen repeatedly, ten times or more. Looked up from germline, CDR1 is SGHRS and CDR2 is YFSETQ. V lost 2 bases to trimming and J lost 3 bases, with 8 bases between them. The CDR3 totals 13 residues. J is TRBJ1-1 and V is TRBV5-1; a weak D match, TRBD1 (6 bases). The receptor was derived from a man over 45 who received an inactivated influenza vaccine. Sequenced material: PBMCs from blood, taken around two weeks before vaccination. The CDR3 spells CASSFGGHTEAFF. CDR3 nucleotides: TGCGCCAGCAGCTTTGGGGGGCACACTGAAGCTTTCTTT.